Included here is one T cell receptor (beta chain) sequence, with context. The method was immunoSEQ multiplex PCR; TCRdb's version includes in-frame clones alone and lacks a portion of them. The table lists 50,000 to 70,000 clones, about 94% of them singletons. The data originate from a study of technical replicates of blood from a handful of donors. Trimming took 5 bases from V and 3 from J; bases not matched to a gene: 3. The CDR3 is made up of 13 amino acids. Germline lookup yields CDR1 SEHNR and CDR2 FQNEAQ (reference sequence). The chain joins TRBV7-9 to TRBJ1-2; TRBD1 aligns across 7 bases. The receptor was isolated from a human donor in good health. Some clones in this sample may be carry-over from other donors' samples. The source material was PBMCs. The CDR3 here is CASSVTGDYGYTF. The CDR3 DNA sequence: TGTGCCAGCAGCGTTACAGGGGACTATGGCTACACCTTC.